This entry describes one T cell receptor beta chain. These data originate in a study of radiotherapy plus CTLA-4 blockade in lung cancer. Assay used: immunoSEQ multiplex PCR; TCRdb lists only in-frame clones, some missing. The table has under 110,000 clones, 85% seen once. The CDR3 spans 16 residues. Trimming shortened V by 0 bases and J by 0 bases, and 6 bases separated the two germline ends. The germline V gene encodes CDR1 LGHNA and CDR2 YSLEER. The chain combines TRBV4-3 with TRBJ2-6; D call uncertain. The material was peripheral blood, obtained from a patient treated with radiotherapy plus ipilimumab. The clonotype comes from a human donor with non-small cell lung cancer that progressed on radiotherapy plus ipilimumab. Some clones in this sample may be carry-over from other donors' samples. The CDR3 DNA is TGCGCCAGCAGCCAAGACTGGTTCTCTGGGGCCAACGTCCTGACTTTC. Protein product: CASSQDWFSGANVLTF.